The 25 T cell receptor beta chains below all came from one sample that was sequenced in a study of CD8+ T cells in alopecia areata. Regarding treatment: oral pan-JAK inhibitor, 5-10 mg twice daily. Extraction of RNA preceded its reverse transcription into cDNA, which served as the sequencing template. Libraries were prepared by immunoSEQ multiplex PCR; TCRdb keeps only in-frame clonotypes and omits some of them. The sample lists about 160,000 clones, about two thirds occurring once. The starting material was CD4+ T cells sorted from blood, obtained at week 4, from a patient treated with tofacitinib. The receptors were sampled from a human donor with alopecia areata.

This clone was observed once. The chain employs TRBV30 and TRBJ2-3; D possibly corresponds to TRBD2 (5 bases). Between the trimmed V and J ends, which lost 3 bases and 3 bases, there was a span of 16 bases. The CDR3 is 15 residues long. Germline values: CDR1 GTSNPN, CDR2 SVGIG (reference sequence). This chain's CDR3 is CAWSRPGVLTDTQYF. DNA for the CDR3: TGTGCCTGGAGCCGCCCCGGGGTTCTTACAGATACGCAGTATTTT.

CDR3 loop: CASSATSTDTQYF. The CDR3 bases are TGTGCCAGCAGCGCGACTAGCACAGATACGCAGTATTTT. The rearrangement joins TRBV2 to TRBJ2-3; no clear D gene. Trimming removed 6 bases from V and 0 bases from J, with 7 bases in between. Germline values: CDR1 SNHLY, CDR2 FYNNEI. This CDR3 contains 13 residues.

The chain joins TRBV30 to TRBJ2-5, with TRBD1 as a possible D gene (6 bases). Germline V gene data show CDR1 as GTSNPN and CDR2 as SVGIG (reference sequence). Trimming took off 3 bases at V and 3 bases at J, with 11 bases between the two ends. The CDR3 loop spans 13 amino acids. CDR3 bases: TGTGCCTGGAGAGCACAGGGTGAAGAGACCCAGTACTTC. Amino acid sequence: CAWRAQGEETQYF. The whole variable domain, remainder taken from reference TRBV30 and TRBJ2-5, is SQTIHQWPATLVQPVGSPLSLECTVEGTSNPNLYWYRQAAGRGLQLLFYSVGIGQISSEVPQNLSASRPQDRQFILSSKKLLLSDSGFYLCAWRAQGEETQYFGPGTRLLVL.

V is TRBV7-9 and J is TRBJ1-6; TRBD1 matches 7 bases. Looked up from germline, CDR1 is SEHNR and CDR2 is FQNEAQ (reference sequence). The trim removed 8 bases at V and 5 bases at J, leaving 0 bases unmatched. There are 12 residues in the CDR3. Here the CDR3 DNA reads TGTGCCAGCGACAGGGATAATTCACCCCTCCACTTT. The encoded protein is CASDRDNSPLHF.

This chain uses TRBV11-2 with TRBJ1-1, with D unresolved. Germline V gene lookup returns CDR1 SGHAT and CDR2 FQNNGV. The CDR3 loop spans 15 amino acids. Trimming removed 2 bases from V and 0 bases from J, with 10 bases in between. The CDR3 loop is CASSLQEGMNTEAFF. The CDR3 DNA reads TGTGCCAGCAGCTTACAGGAGGGCATGAACACTGAAGCTTTCTTT.

V usage is TRBV12-5 and J usage is TRBJ2-4; 9 positions match TRBD2. The CDR3 runs 16 residues. CDR1 and CDR2 (germline): LGHNT, FRNRAP. Trimming removed 7 bases from V and 5 bases from J; junction bases left unmatched: 12. This chain's CDR3 is CASAFRSSGEENIQYF. The DNA of the CDR3 is TGTGCTAGTGCCTTTCGGTCTAGCGGGGAGGAAAACATTCAGTACTTC.

This clone was observed a few times. The rearrangement joins TRBV29-1 to TRBJ1-4; D gene ambiguous. CDR1 and CDR2 from the germline V gene are SQVTM and ANQGSEA. CDR3 length: 10 residues. V lost 6 bases to trimming and J lost 5 bases, with 4 bases between them. The CDR3 spells CSVGNEKLFF. In DNA, the CDR3 is TGCAGCGTGGGGAATGAAAAACTGTTTTTT.

This clone came up a few times. V gene TRBV2 combines with J gene TRBJ2-1; TRBD2 matches 9 bases. The junction had 6 bases not matched to a gene; V was cut back by 8 bases and J by 7 bases. CDR3 length: 13 amino acids. Germline-derived CDR1 and CDR2 are SNHLY and FYNNEI. The CDR3 region has the DNA TGTGCCAGCCGGCGGGGGGGACTGAATGAGCAGTTCTTC. Its protein product is CASRRGGLNEQFF.

This clone was recorded once. The chain uses TRBV29-1 and TRBJ2-7; 11 positions match TRBD2. CDR3 length: 12 amino acids. Germline trimming cut 5 bases from V and 12 bases from J; bases unmatched to any gene: 9. Per the germline V gene, CDR1 is SQVTM and CDR2 is ANQGSEA. The CDR3 reads CSVTILAGDRYF. The CDR3 DNA reads TGCAGCGTTACAATACTAGCGGGGGATAGGTACTTC.

This chain joins TRBV4-3 and TRBJ1-2, with 10 bases identical to TRBD1. V was clipped by 4 bases and J by 6 bases; unmatched bases: 5. Germline CDR1 LGHNA, CDR2 YSLEER. The CDR3 is made up of 14 amino acids. CDR3 sequence: CASSRGQGGNGYTF. In DNA form, the CDR3 reads TGCGCCAGCAGCCGAGGACAGGGGGGAAATGGCTACACCTTC.

The chain employs TRBV4-1 and TRBJ1-3; D is undetermined. CDR3 size: 15 residues. Germline CDR1 and CDR2: MGHRA and YSYEKL. Trimming took 1 base from V and 0 from J, leaving 7 bases between them. CDR3 sequence reads: CASSQVWDSGNTIYF. CDR3 nucleotides: TGCGCCAGCAGCCAAGTCTGGGACTCTGGAAACACCATATATTTT.

The V and J genes are TRBV30 and TRBJ1-5, with a tentative D call TRBD1 (6 bases). This CDR3 region has 16 residues. Germline V gene data show CDR1 as GTSNPN and CDR2 as SVGIG (reference sequence). Trimming removed 3 bases at V and 1 base at J, with 16 bases between. The CDR3, as DNA: TGTGCCTGGAGCCTTACAGGGTTCATCAGCAATCAGCCCCAGCATTTT. Protein: CAWSLTGFISNQPQHF.

The chain has TRBV7-9 and TRBJ1-1; D not resolved. The germline CDR1 and CDR2 sequences are SEHNR and FQNEAQ (reference sequence). The CDR3 totals 14 residues. The ends were cut back, 0 bases at V and 1 base at J, with 6 bases in the middle. The CDR3 region is CASSLASQNTEAFF. DNA for the CDR3: TGTGCCAGCAGCTTAGCGAGCCAGAACACTGAAGCTTTCTTT.

The chain employs TRBV4-1 and TRBJ2-7; 7 bases align to TRBD2. This CDR3 has 15 residues. V trimming: 1 base; J trimming: 2 bases; junction bases outside the gene matches: 5. The germline gives CDR1 MGHRA, CDR2 YSYEKL. CDR3 sequence: CASSQVPTSPYEQYF. CDR3 nucleotides: TGCGCCAGCAGCCAAGTCCCGACTAGCCCCTACGAGCAGTACTTC.

This clone was seen just once. The chain's CDR3 is CAWSVNRKGREQYF. The DNA of the CDR3 is TGTGCCTGGAGTGTAAACAGGAAAGGACGCGAGCAGTACTTC. The rearrangement links TRBV30 to TRBJ2-7; TRBD1 is a possible D gene (5 bases). In germline, CDR1 is GTSNPN, CDR2 SVGIG (reference sequence). V was shortened by 0 bases and J by 6 bases, with 15 bases between the two germline ends. This CDR3 region has 14 residues.

A note on this clone: The sample has other DNA sequences that encode this CDR3 too. The chain employs TRBV19 and TRBJ1-5; 9 bases align to TRBD1. This CDR3 has 13 residues. Trimming removed 6 bases from V and 4 bases from J; junction bases left unmatched: 1. Germline V gene data show CDR1 as LNHDA and CDR2 as SQIVND (reference sequence). CDR3 protein: CASSDRGNQPQHF. The DNA for the CDR3 is TGTGCCAGTAGCGACAGGGGGAATCAGCCCCAGCATTTT.

This clone was counted between two and nine times. J is TRBJ1-3 and V is TRBV30; D gene uncertain. Trimming cost V 1 base and J 2 bases, with 6 bases left between them. Germline V CDR1 and CDR2: GTSNPN, SVGIG (reference sequence). This CDR3 spans 13 amino acids. CDR3 sequence: CAWSAGTGNTIYF. CDR3 in DNA: TGTGCCTGGAGTGCCGGGACTGGAAACACCATATATTTT.

The J gene is TRBJ1-5, the V gene TRBV30, with 7 bases matching TRBD1. V gave up 1 base and J gave up 4 bases; unmatched junction bases: 1. Germline lookup yields CDR1 GTSNPN and CDR2 SVGIG (reference sequence). This CDR3 has 13 residues. Here the CDR3 DNA reads TGTGCCTGGAGTGAGGGGGCGAATCAGCCCCAGCATTTT. Protein: CAWSEGANQPQHF. Drawing the rest from reference TRBV30 and TRBJ1-5, the complete variable domain is SQTIHQWPATLVQPVGSPLSLECTVEGTSNPNLYWYRQAAGRGLQLLFYSVGIGQISSEVPQNLSASRPQDRQFILSSKKLLLSDSGFYLCAWSEGANQPQHFGDGTRLSIL.

This chain uses TRBV7-9 with TRBJ1-5; D is unresolved. The CDR3 covers 13 residues. Germline assignment: CDR1 SEHNR and CDR2 FQNEAQ (reference sequence). Trimming took off 5 bases at V and 6 bases at J, with 11 bases between the two ends. The CDR3 DNA follows: TGTGCCAGCAGCCCCCTGGCAGGTCAGCCCCAGCATTTT. Its translation: CASSPLAGQPQHF. The full variable domain, completed using reference TRBV7-9 and TRBJ1-5, is DTGVSQNPRHKITKRGQNVTFRCDPISEHNRLYWYRQTLGQGPEFLTYFQNEAQLEKSRLLSDRFSAERPKGSFSTLEIQRTEQGDSAMYLCASSPLAGQPQHFGDGTRLSIL.

The rearrangement joins TRBV25-1 to TRBJ2-7; 12 nucleotides match TRBD1. CDR3 size: 14 residues. V lost 5 bases to trimming and J lost 5 bases; unmatched junction nucleotides: 4. Germline loops: CDR1 MGHDK, CDR2 SYGVNS. CDR3 loop: CASSPGQGAHEQYF. The CDR3 coding sequence is TGTGCCAGCAGTCCGGGACAGGGGGCCCACGAGCAGTACTTC.

The rearrangement uses TRBV19 and TRBJ1-6; 7 nucleotides match TRBD1. The CDR3 is made up of 13 amino acids. V was clipped by 9 bases and J by 9 bases; unmatched bases: 8. In germline, CDR1 is LNHDA, CDR2 SQIVND (reference sequence). In DNA, the CDR3 is TGTGCCAGCCTAGAGGGGGCCGCTTCACCCCTCCACTTT. It translates to CASLEGAASPLHF.

The genes are TRBV29-1 and TRBJ1-1; D is perhaps TRBD1 (5 bases). Trimming stripped 4 bases from V and 2 bases from J, with 11 bases between. The CDR3 is made up of 13 amino acids. Germline CDR1 SQVTM, CDR2 ANQGSEA. The CDR3 region is CSVVSGLNTEAFF. CDR3 DNA: TGCAGCGTTGTGTCGGGGCTCAACACTGAAGCTTTCTTT.

This clone was seen a few times. V is TRBV6-1 and J is TRBJ2-7; TRBD2 might be the D (5 bases). CDR1 is MNHNS and CDR2 is SASEGT in the germline V gene. Trimming left V 5 bases short and J 7 bases short, with 21 bases between. The CDR3 loop spans 15 amino acids. The CDR3 is CASSLESGALGEQYF. The CDR3 DNA follows: TGTGCCAGCAGTTTAGAGAGCGGCGCCCTTGGGGAGCAGTACTTC.

This clone was seen a few times. This chain connects TRBV29-1 to TRBJ2-3, with TRBD1 matching 9 bases. After removal of 7 bases from V and 5 bases from J, the junction contained 4 bases not matched to a gene. The CDR3 has 12 residues. From germline, CDR1 is SQVTM and CDR2 ANQGSEA. CDR3 in amino acids: CSAGTGRDTQYF. Written as DNA, the CDR3 is TGCAGCGCGGGGACAGGGAGAGATACGCAGTATTTT.

The chain combines TRBV30 with TRBJ2-5; D not resolved. The germline V gene encodes CDR1 GTSNPN and CDR2 SVGIG (reference sequence). The CDR3 spans 13 residues. V lost 0 bases to trimming and J lost 6 bases, with 11 bases between them. The CDR3 protein is CAWSVRSAQTQYF. CDR3 DNA sequence: TGTGCCTGGAGTGTACGGAGCGCCCAGACCCAGTACTTC.